The 26 T cell receptor beta chains reported below all come from one sample, sequenced in a study of neurological immune-mediated disorders. The time point is: longitudinal time-point 1 (baseline). TCRdb called the 5' RACE reads again in MiXCR, with one record for every CDR3 protein. The table includes about 71,000 distinct CDR3 sequences, about 13% detected once. Sequenced input: PBMCs. The source of these receptors is a female donor with HTLV-1-associated myelopathy (HAM/TSP).

This clonotype was detected ten times or more. The V and J genes are TRBV5-1 and TRBJ2-1; D possibly corresponds to TRBD1 (7 bases). CDR3 length: 14 residues. Germline-derived CDR1 and CDR2 are SGHRS and YFSETQ. V dropped 4 bases and J dropped 6 bases, with 14 bases sitting between them. CDR3 nucleotides: TGCGCCAGCAGCGATCAGGGGGGAGGCAATGAGCAGTTCTTC. Its protein is CASSDQGGGNEQFF. The full variable domain, rest sourced from reference TRBV5-1 and TRBJ2-1, is KAGVTQTPRYLIKTRGQQVTLSCSPISGHRSVSWYQQTPGQGLQFLFEYFSETQRNKGNFPGRFSGRQFSNSRSEMNVSTLELGDSALYLCASSDQGGGNEQFFGPGTRLTVL.

This clonotype was found many times. The V and J genes are TRBV20-1 and TRBJ2-5; the D is unclear. Looked up from germline, CDR1 is DFQATT and CDR2 is SNEGSKA (reference sequence). Trimming pared 3 bases from V and 7 bases from J, leaving 21 bases between. This CDR3 is 15 amino acids long. The CDR3 sequence is CSASLMGSPVGTQYF. As DNA, the CDR3 is TGCAGTGCTAGCCTCATGGGCTCGCCCGTTGGGACCCAGTACTTC.

This clonotype was found many times. The rearrangement links TRBV2 to TRBJ1-1; 10 nucleotides agree with TRBD1. V shed 5 bases and J 4 bases; nucleotides not matched to a gene: 10. Germline V lookup: CDR1 SNHLY, CDR2 FYNNEI. The CDR3 sequence is 16 residues long. Here the CDR3 reads CASSFNRDRGRTEAFF. In DNA, the CDR3 is TGTGCCAGCAGTTTCAACCGGGACAGGGGACGCACTGAAGCTTTCTTT.

This clonotype came up a few times. The rearrangement joins TRBV7-9 to TRBJ1-1; D perhaps matches TRBD1 (5 bases). This CDR3 has 11 residues. Per the germline V gene, CDR1 is SEHNR and CDR2 is FQNEAQ (reference sequence). V was clipped by 8 bases and J by 4 bases, with 8 bases between them. CDR3 in amino acids: CASGGGTEAFF. The CDR3 DNA is TGTGCCAGCGGGGGGGGCACTGAAGCTTTCTTT.

This clonotype was recorded many times. This rearrangement joins TRBV10-3 to TRBJ2-6; D possibly corresponds to TRBD1 (5 bases). The CDR3 contains 16 residues. Trimming stripped 4 bases from V and 0 bases from J, with 10 bases between. Looked up from germline, CDR1 is ENHRY and CDR2 is SYGVKD. CDR3: CAISGQSLSGANVLTF. CDR3 bases: TGTGCCATCAGTGGACAGTCCCTCTCTGGGGCCAACGTCCTGACTTTC.

This clonotype was detected many times. The V call is TRBV20-1, the J call TRBJ1-4; 8 nucleotides agree with TRBD1. J lost 8 bases, V lost 3 bases, and 8 bases had no gene match. Germline CDR1 and CDR2: DFQATT and SNEGSKA (reference sequence). The CDR3 length is 14 residues. The CDR3 DNA reads as TGCAGTGCTAGGAGGACAGGGCAGAAAGAAAAACTGTTTTTT. Protein product: CSARRTGQKEKLFF.

The rearrangement joins TRBV10-3 to TRBJ2-7; weak D call: TRBD2 (6 bases). The CDR3 sequence is 16 residues long. V shed 0 bases and J shed 3 bases, with 15 bases lying between them. From germline, CDR1 is ENHRY and CDR2 SYGVKD. CDR3 sequence: CAISESTTLGSYEQYF. Here the CDR3 DNA reads TGTGCCATCAGTGAGTCTACCACGCTCGGGAGCTACGAGCAGTACTTC.

This clonotype was recorded at least ten times. The gene calls are TRBV28 and TRBJ2-3; D possibly corresponds to TRBD1 (5 bases). V lost 2 bases to trimming and J lost 4 bases, with 7 bases between them. CDR3 length equals 13 residues. Germline assignment: CDR1 MDHEN and CDR2 SYDVKM. CDR3 coding DNA: TGTGCCAGCAGTTTAAGGGGTGCAGATACGCAGTATTTT. Translated, it gives CASSLRGADTQYF.

In DNA form, the CDR3 reads TGCGCCAGCAGCTTGGCCGGCGCGGATACGCAGTATTTT. Translated: CASSLAGADTQYF. The chain couples TRBV5-1 to TRBJ2-3; no clear D. CDR1 is SGHRS, CDR2 YFSETQ, per germline. This CDR3 is built from 13 residues. V shed 0 bases and J shed 6 bases, with 8 bases lying between them.

This clonotype was seen at least ten times. The chain uses TRBV5-1 and TRBJ1-4; no firm D call. Germline CDR1 SGHRS, CDR2 YFSETQ. The germline V and J ends were trimmed by 4 bases and 3 bases, with 10 bases remaining between them. The CDR3 runs to 14 residues. CDR3 loop: CASSPDPANEKLFF. In DNA form, the CDR3 reads TGCGCCAGCAGCCCGGACCCAGCTAATGAAAAACTGTTTTTT.

At least ten counts were recorded for this clonotype. This chain connects TRBV5-1 to TRBJ2-1; D might be TRBD2 (6 bases). With 1 base removed from V and 10 bases from J, the gap between germline ends came to 15 bases. This CDR3 comprises 14 residues. Germline CDR1 is SGHRS and CDR2 is YFSETQ. The CDR3 region is CASSLTPLAEEQFF. The CDR3 DNA reads TGCGCCAGCAGCTTGACTCCGTTAGCGGAAGAGCAGTTCTTC.

The sample holds many counts of this clonotype. J is TRBJ1-1 and V is TRBV9, with D maybe TRBD1 (5 bases). Germline lookup yields CDR1 SGDLS and CDR2 YYNGEE. The length of the CDR3 is 17 residues. Trimming took 4 bases from V and 0 from J, leaving 19 bases between them. DNA for the CDR3: TGTGCCAGCAGCTCGGGGACCCTCTCAACTCTGAACACTGAAGCTTTCTTT. Its protein product is CASSSGTLSTLNTEAFF.

Many counts were recorded for this clonotype. This sequence joins TRBV20-1 and TRBJ2-2, with 9 positions matching TRBD1. V lost 1 base, J lost 6 bases, and 6 bases stayed unmatched. CDR1 and CDR2 from the germline V gene are DFQATT and SNEGSKA (reference sequence). The CDR3 runs to 15 residues. The CDR3 DNA reads TGCAGTGCTAGAGTCCTTACAGGGGGCTCCGGGGAGCTGTTTTTT. Amino acid sequence: CSARVLTGGSGELFF.

This clonotype was counted only a few times. This CDR3 reads CASRRTGDAGNTIYF. Here the CDR3 DNA reads TGTGCCAGCAGGCGCACAGGGGACGCTGGAAACACCATATATTTT. V and J are TRBV6-6 and TRBJ1-3, with 7 bases matching TRBD1. Unmatched junction bases numbered 7, after V lost 6 bases and J lost 2 bases. Looked up from germline, CDR1 is MNHNY and CDR2 is SVGAGI (reference sequence). The CDR3 is 15 residues long.

This clonotype was seen repeatedly, ten times or more. V usage is TRBV6-2 or TRBV6-3 and J usage is TRBJ2-7; 10 bases fit TRBD1. CDR1 and CDR2 from the germline V gene are MNHEY and SVGEGT. V trimming: 6 bases; J trimming: 7 bases; junction bases outside the gene matches: 9. CDR3 length: 14 amino acids. The CDR3 region is CASSQGQGVEEQYF. The CDR3 nucleotides are TGTGCCAGCAGCCAAGGACAGGGGGTGGAGGAGCAGTACTTC.

The table lists this clonotype with many counts. The CDR3 sequence: CASSPGGAGGELFF. CDR3 nucleotides: TGCGCCAGCAGCCCCGGGGGGGCCGGCGGGGAGCTGTTTTTT. The J gene is TRBJ2-2, the V gene TRBV5-1, with 8 positions matching TRBD2. The germline CDR1 and CDR2 sequences are SGHRS and YFSETQ. CDR3 length: 14 amino acids. V lost 4 bases and J lost 7; bases outside the gene matches: 6. Full variable domain (missing parts from reference TRBV5-1 and TRBJ2-2): KAGVTQTPRYLIKTRGQQVTLSCSPISGHRSVSWYQQTPGQGLQFLFEYFSETQRNKGNFPGRFSGRQFSNSRSEMNVSTLELGDSALYLCASSPGGAGGELFFGEGSRLTVL.

This clonotype was picked up many times. The rearrangement uses TRBV24-1 and TRBJ2-2; unclear D gene. The CDR3 has 12 residues. Germline CDR1 and CDR2: KGHDR and SFDVKD. Between the trimmed V and J ends, which lost 7 bases and 1 base, there was a span of 3 bases. The CDR3 sequence: CATSLNTGELFF. Here the CDR3 DNA reads TGTGCCACCAGCCTGAACACCGGGGAGCTGTTTTTT.

This clonotype was seen repeatedly, ten times or more. This rearrangement joins TRBV18 to TRBJ2-3, with D possibly TRBD2 on 5 matching bases. This CDR3 has 15 amino acids. The V and J ends lost 0 bases and 3 bases respectively, with 10 bases between them. Germline V gene sequence: CDR1 KGHSH, CDR2 LQKENI. The CDR3 DNA reads as TGTGCCAGCTCACCACCAAGGGCGGGTACAGATACGCAGTATTTT. As protein: CASSPPRAGTDTQYF.

This clonotype was seen ten or more times. V and J are TRBV29-1 and TRBJ2-5; D perhaps matches TRBD1 (6 bases). Germline lookup yields CDR1 SQVTM and CDR2 ANQGSEA. This CDR3 contains 11 residues. Trimming took 6 bases from V and 7 from J, leaving 12 bases between them. The CDR3 sequence is CSVVTGGTQYF. CDR3 in DNA: TGCAGCGTGGTGACAGGCGGGACCCAGTACTTC.

Regarding this clonotype: This may be a read error: a much more frequent sequence differs by one nucleotide. The chain links TRBV24-1 to TRBJ2-2, with TRBD1 matching over 7 bases. The CDR3 consists of 15 residues. The germline V gene encodes CDR1 KGHDR and CDR2 SFDVKD. Here the CDR3 DNA reads TGTGCCACCATTGATCCCGGACAGGCAGATCGAGAGCTGTTTTTT. Its protein product is CATIDPGQADRELFF.

This clonotype was observed at least ten times. V and J are TRBV5-1 and TRBJ2-1, with 7 positions matching TRBD1. The V and J ends lost 4 bases and 5 bases, in that order; junction bases with no gene match: 9. The CDR3 loop spans 15 amino acids. Germline-derived CDR1 and CDR2 are SGHRS and YFSETQ. The CDR3 sequence: CASSQGQSENNEQFF. The CDR3 region has the DNA TGCGCCAGCAGCCAGGGACAGTCTGAGAACAATGAGCAGTTCTTC.

This clonotype was detected ten times or more. The chain joins TRBV5-6 to TRBJ2-4, with no clear D. The CDR3 runs 14 residues. The V end lost 2 bases, the J end lost 0 bases, and 6 bases lay between the germline ends. Germline CDR1 is SGHDT and CDR2 is YYEEEE. This CDR3 is CASSFGIAKNIQYF. The CDR3 DNA follows: TGTGCCAGCAGCTTCGGCATAGCCAAAAACATTCAGTACTTC.

Ten or more counts support this clonotype. The chain has TRBV7-2 and TRBJ1-4; 7 positions match TRBD1. CDR3 length: 14 amino acids. In germline, CDR1 is SGHTA, CDR2 FQGNSA. V was pared by 3 bases and J by 10 bases, with 8 bases of the junction left unmatched. The CDR3 region is CASSFRDSGGKLFF. Written as DNA, the CDR3 is TGTGCCAGCAGCTTCCGGGACAGTGGAGGAAAACTGTTTTTT.

The chain couples TRBV20-1 to TRBJ2-3; maybe TRBD2 (6 bases). With 6 bases removed from V and 3 bases from J, the gap between germline ends came to 10 bases. This CDR3 has 12 residues. Germline assignment: CDR1 DFQATT and CDR2 SNEGSKA (reference sequence). CDR3 amino acids: CSAKLATDTQYF. The CDR3, as DNA: TGCAGTGCAAAACTAGCTACAGATACGCAGTATTTT.

V is TRBV19 and J is TRBJ2-1, with TRBD1 matching 8 bases. V was clipped by 5 bases and J by 7 bases; unmatched bases: 10. The germline V gene encodes CDR1 LNHDA and CDR2 SQIVND (reference sequence). This CDR3 contains 15 residues. CDR3 DNA sequence: TGTGCCAGTAGTGGCGGACAGGGAGTATTTAATGAGCAGTTCTTC. It encodes CASSGGQGVFNEQFF.

This clonotype was recorded a few times. DNA of the CDR3: TGTGCCAGCAGCTTAGAGTGGGGTTCACCCCTCCACTTT. Encoded protein: CASSLEWGSPLHF. This chain connects TRBV7-3 to TRBJ1-6; D gene unclear. The V end was cut by 2 bases, the J end by 9 bases, with 8 bases between. Germline CDR1 reads SGHTA; CDR2 reads FQGTGA. The CDR3 is 13 residues long.